The subject of this entry is one T cell receptor beta chain. No fewer than 7 million PBMCs went into each sample. The sample belongs to a study of blood T cells in healthy people across ages. PCR was performed a second time for roughly 7 to 12 cycles using a sample-barcoded 5' primer and a J-beta primer mix. TCRdb fed the 5' RACE reads into MiXCR, producing one record per CDR3 protein. The sample consists of about 680,000 distinct CDR3 sequences, 49% of them appearing once. Germline V gene data show CDR1 as DFQATT and CDR2 as SNEGSKA (reference sequence). The CDR3 is 16 amino acids. Sequenced material: blood. This chain connects TRBV20-1 to TRBJ2-5; possible D gene TRBD2, 6 bases. The end of the DNA fits TRBJ2-7 better, so the J call may be wrong. The sequence was obtained from a woman aged 55-70 years in good health. The CDR3 region is CSARDPDGTDHPEQYF. CDR3 DNA: TGCAGTGCTAGAGATCCTGACGGGACTGACCATCCCGAGCAGTACTTC.